This T cell receptor (beta chain) was captured by sequencing in a study of T cell clonotyping in hematopoietic cell transplantation. Study as a whole: Recipient samples before transplant were obtained post-cytoreduction. Whole-study results and caveats: Recipient TCR diversity dropped after transplant; expanded clonotypes rose from day 30 to 180.

The CDR3 extends over 13 amino acids. V shed 2 bases and J 7 bases; nucleotides not matched to a gene: 5. In germline, CDR1 is GTSNPN, CDR2 SVGIG (reference sequence). A note on this clone: Its antigen is still unknown.

Here immunoSEQ multiplex PCR was the method, and the copy in TCRdb shows in-frame clones only, minus some. The sample shows tens of thousands of clones, 95% to 97% of them seen only once. Time point meaning: recipient sample about 28 days before transplant, after cytoreduction. The chain couples TRBV30 to TRBJ1-5; TRBD1 aligns across 7 bases. The material was peripheral blood mononuclear cells, obtained before stem cell transplant. The origin of this receptor is a woman in her forties or fifties with acute myeloid leukemia. Some clones in this sample may be carry-over from other donors' samples. The CDR3 DNA follows: TGTGCCTGGAGTCGGGACAGACAACAGCCCCAGCATTTT. This gives the protein CAWSRDRQQPQHF.